A selection of T cell receptor beta chains follows, all from one sample in a study of blood T cell repertoires in COVID-19. Generated by immunoSEQ multiplex PCR, the TCRdb table keeps only in-frame clones and is missing some. The sample records a few hundred thousand clones, nearly 90% being singletons. Source material: PBMCs or T cells enriched from blood (not recorded which). The receptor set was obtained from a woman aged 18 to 35 with acute COVID-19. Both conserved end residues are part of each CDR3. A D gene is named only where the DNA matches it firmly. Clone size appears in some rows only: once, few, many, or a class for an expanded clone.

clone size: -
D gene: TRBD2
V gene: TRBV29-1
J gene: TRBJ2-1
CDR3 DNA: TGCAGCGTCCTAGGGGCGGGAGAAAATGATGAGCAGTTCTTC
CDR3 protein: CSVLGAGENDEQFF

clone size: -
D gene: -
V gene: TRBV27
J gene: TRBJ1-1
CDR3 DNA: TGTGCCAGCAAAAGAGGACACCTGGAGGGGAACACTGAAGCTTTCTTT
CDR3 protein: CASKRGHLEGNTEAFF

clone size: -
D gene: -
V gene: TRBV7-8
J gene: TRBJ2-7
CDR3 DNA: TGTGCCAGCAGGAAGACAGGTGCCGGGCACGAGCAGTACTTC
CDR3 protein: CASRKTGAGHEQYF

clone size: -
D gene: TRBD1
V gene: TRBV5-1
J gene: TRBJ2-2
CDR3 DNA: TGCGCCAGCGGAACCGACAGGGGAACCGGGGAGCTGTTTTTT
CDR3 protein: CASGTDRGTGELFF

clone size: -
D gene: -
V gene: TRBV28
J gene: TRBJ1-2
CDR3 DNA: TGTGCCAGCAGTTTGGGAGGGGGACCCCTTAACTATGGCTACACCTTC
CDR3 protein: CASSLGGGPLNYGYTF

clone size: -
D gene: TRBD2
V gene: TRBV6-2/TRBV6-3
J gene: TRBJ2-7
CDR3 DNA: TGTGCCAGCAGTTACCCCGGACTAGCGGGAGCCTTTAACTACGAGCAGTACTTC
CDR3 protein: CASSYPGLAGAFNYEQYF

clone size: -
D gene: TRBD2
V gene: TRBV5-1
J gene: TRBJ2-1
CDR3 DNA: TGCGCCAGCAGCGCACGGGGGGACAATGAGCAGTTCTTC
CDR3 protein: CASSARGDNEQFF

clone size: few
D gene: TRBD2
V gene: TRBV7-2
J gene: TRBJ2-5
CDR3 DNA: TGTGCCAGCAGCCCAAGACTAGCGCCAGAGACCCAGTACTTC
CDR3 protein: CASSPRLAPETQYF

clone size: -
D gene: TRBD2
V gene: TRBV6-4
J gene: TRBJ2-3
CDR3 DNA: TGTGCCAGCAGTCCCCAGGCTAGCGGGAGTAGAGATACGCAGTATTTT
CDR3 protein: CASSPQASGSRDTQYF

clone size: -
D gene: -
V gene: TRBV18
J gene: TRBJ2-1
CDR3 DNA: TGTGCCAGCTCACCGGGGCACCTACGGAGCAATGAGCAGTTCTTC
CDR3 protein: CASSPGHLRSNEQFF

clone size: -
D gene: -
V gene: TRBV7-2
J gene: TRBJ2-3
CDR3 DNA: TGTGCCAGCAGCTCAGCAGATACGCAGTATTTT
CDR3 protein: CASSSADTQYF

clone size: -
D gene: -
V gene: TRBV27
J gene: TRBJ1-4
CDR3 DNA: TGTGCCAGCACTAACATTGGGCCGAGCAGTTATGAAAAACTGTTTTTT
CDR3 protein: CASTNIGPSSYEKLFF

clone size: -
D gene: -
V gene: TRBV30
J gene: TRBJ2-7
CDR3 DNA: TGTGCCTGGAGCCCAACTAGCCCCTACGAGCAGTACTTC
CDR3 protein: CAWSPTSPYEQYF

clone size: -
D gene: -
V gene: TRBV4-1
J gene: TRBJ2-1
CDR3 DNA: TGCGCCAGCAGCCGCCTTTTAGCGGTCAATGAGCAGTTCTTC
CDR3 protein: CASSRLLAVNEQFF

clone size: -
D gene: TRBD2
V gene: TRBV27
J gene: TRBJ2-5
CDR3 DNA: TGTGCCAGCAGTTTCCTGGGGCTGGGAGGGAAGACCCAGTACTTC
CDR3 protein: CASSFLGLGGKTQYF

clone size: -
D gene: -
V gene: TRBV7-9
J gene: TRBJ2-7
CDR3 DNA: TGTGCCAGCAGCCCACTAGAGGGCCCACGCCCTTACGAGCAGTACTTC
CDR3 protein: CASSPLEGPRPYEQYF

clone size: -
D gene: TRBD1
V gene: TRBV15
J gene: TRBJ2-3
CDR3 DNA: TGTGCCACCAGCAGGGCTGACAGGGGAACAAGAGATACGCAGTATTTT
CDR3 protein: CATSRADRGTRDTQYF

clone size: -
D gene: TRBD1
V gene: TRBV18
J gene: TRBJ1-6
CDR3 DNA: TGTGCCAGCTCATCAGACAGGGCTATGTCACCCCTCCACTTT
CDR3 protein: CASSSDRAMSPLHF

clone size: -
D gene: TRBD1
V gene: TRBV7-2
J gene: TRBJ2-7
CDR3 DNA: TGTGCCAGCAGCTTAGATAAGGGGGCAAACTACGAGCAGTACTTC
CDR3 protein: CASSLDKGANYEQYF

clone size: -
D gene: -
V gene: TRBV14
J gene: TRBJ2-5
CDR3 DNA: TGTGCCAGCAGCCAGTTTCAGGGCCAAGAGACCCAGTACTTC
CDR3 protein: CASSQFQGQETQYF

clone size: few
D gene: -
V gene: TRBV5-6
J gene: TRBJ2-2
CDR3 DNA: TGTGCCAGCAGCCGGAACAGGGATTCCGGGGAGCTGTTTTTT
CDR3 protein: CASSRNRDSGELFF

clone size: once
D gene: -
V gene: TRBV7-9
J gene: TRBJ2-3
CDR3 DNA: TGTGCCAGCAGCTTCTTAGATACGCAGTATTTT
CDR3 protein: CASSFLDTQYF

clone size: -
D gene: TRBD2
V gene: TRBV7-8
J gene: TRBJ2-2
CDR3 DNA: TGTGCCAGCAGCTTTAGGACTAGCGGGAGGGTCACCGGGGAGCTGTTTTTT
CDR3 protein: CASSFRTSGRVTGELFF

clone size: -
D gene: -
V gene: TRBV3-1/TRBV3-2
J gene: TRBJ1-1
CDR3 DNA: TGTGCCAGCAGCTACAGGTGGAACACTGAAGCTTTCTTT
CDR3 protein: CASSYRWNTEAFF

clone size: -
D gene: -
V gene: TRBV27
J gene: TRBJ2-3
CDR3 DNA: TGTGCCAGCAGTTTATCGTACCCGGGCGGGAGCACAGATACGCAGTATTTT
CDR3 protein: CASSLSYPGGSTDTQYF

clone size: -
D gene: TRBD2
V gene: TRBV5-4
J gene: TRBJ2-4
CDR3 DNA: TGTGCCAGCAGTGGGGTAGCGGGGCTAGCCAAAAACATTCAGTACTTC
CDR3 protein: CASSGVAGLAKNIQYF

clone size: few
D gene: TRBD1
V gene: TRBV4-3
J gene: TRBJ2-1
CDR3 DNA: TGCGCCAGCAGTTCCGGGACAGCCCTTTACAATGAGCAGTTCTTC
CDR3 protein: CASSSGTALYNEQFF

clone size: -
D gene: -
V gene: TRBV27
J gene: TRBJ2-7
CDR3 DNA: TGTGCCAGCAGTTGGGGCGGGAACTACGAGCAGTACTTC
CDR3 protein: CASSWGGNYEQYF

clone size: -
D gene: -
V gene: TRBV20-1
J gene: TRBJ1-1
CDR3 DNA: TGCAGTGCTAGTCTAACCGATACTGAAGCTTTCTTT
CDR3 protein: CSASLTDTEAFF

clone size: -
D gene: TRBD2
V gene: TRBV3-1/TRBV3-2
J gene: TRBJ2-1
CDR3 DNA: TGTGCCAGCAGCCTTAGCGGGAGTTCCTACAATGAGCAGTTCTTC
CDR3 protein: CASSLSGSSYNEQFF

clone size: -
D gene: TRBD2
V gene: TRBV5-1
J gene: TRBJ2-1
CDR3 DNA: TGCGCCAGCAGCCGAACTAGCGGGACTATCAATGAGCAGTTCTTC
CDR3 protein: CASSRTSGTINEQFF

clone size: once
D gene: TRBD2
V gene: TRBV29-1
J gene: TRBJ2-3
CDR3 DNA: TGCAGCACCCAGCGGGATAGCACAGATACGCAGTATTTT
CDR3 protein: CSTQRDSTDTQYF

clone size: -
D gene: -
V gene: TRBV30
J gene: TRBJ2-3
CDR3 DNA: TGTGCCTGGAGTGTAATAGTGGGGGGTGATACGCAGTATTTT
CDR3 protein: CAWSVIVGGDTQYF

clone size: -
D gene: -
V gene: TRBV5-1
J gene: TRBJ1-2
CDR3 DNA: TGCGCCAGCAGCTTGGTGGGGAGCTATGGCTACACCTTC
CDR3 protein: CASSLVGSYGYTF

clone size: -
D gene: TRBD1
V gene: TRBV18
J gene: TRBJ1-1
CDR3 DNA: TGTGCCAGCTCACCTGTGGACAGGGTTCCTGAAGCTTTCTTT
CDR3 protein: CASSPVDRVPEAFF

clone size: -
D gene: -
V gene: TRBV28
J gene: TRBJ1-4
CDR3 DNA: TGTGCCAGCAGTCCCACAGGGTGGACTAATGAAAAACTGTTTTTT
CDR3 protein: CASSPTGWTNEKLFF

clone size: -
D gene: TRBD1
V gene: TRBV7-2
J gene: TRBJ2-7
CDR3 DNA: TGTGCCAGCAGCTTAGCCGGGACAGGGATTAGGCTAGCCGGAGACAGCGCCTACGAGCAGTACTTC
CDR3 protein: CASSLAGTGIRLAGDSAYEQYF

clone size: few
D gene: -
V gene: TRBV5-1
J gene: TRBJ1-6
CDR3 DNA: TGCGCCAGCAGCCGGAACCCGGGAGATCATAATTCACCCCTCCACTTT
CDR3 protein: CASSRNPGDHNSPLHF

clone size: -
D gene: TRBD1
V gene: TRBV6-5
J gene: TRBJ2-7
CDR3 DNA: TGTGCCAGCAGATGGACAGGGGGGGCCGAGCAGTACTTC
CDR3 protein: CASRWTGGAEQYF

clone size: -
D gene: -
V gene: TRBV6-2/TRBV6-3
J gene: TRBJ2-7
CDR3 DNA: TGTGCCAGCAGTTACTCGAGCTACGAGCAGTACTTC
CDR3 protein: CASSYSSYEQYF

clone size: -
D gene: -
V gene: TRBV5-1
J gene: TRBJ2-3
CDR3 DNA: TGCGCCAGCAGCTTGGGACCGACAGACACAGATACGCAGTATTTT
CDR3 protein: CASSLGPTDTDTQYF

clone size: -
D gene: -
V gene: TRBV6-5
J gene: TRBJ1-5
CDR3 DNA: TGTGCCAGCGAATCGGGAATGGCCCAGCATTTT
CDR3 protein: CASESGMAQHF

clone size: few
D gene: TRBD1
V gene: TRBV11-2
J gene: TRBJ1-2
CDR3 DNA: TGTGCCAGCAGCTCGAAAAAAAGAACAGGGGGAAGCGGCTATGGCTACACCTTC
CDR3 protein: CASSSKKRTGGSGYGYTF

clone size: -
D gene: -
V gene: TRBV30
J gene: TRBJ2-1
CDR3 DNA: TGTGCCTGGAGCCGAGCCGGACTGAGCTCCTACAATGAGCAGTTCTTC
CDR3 protein: CAWSRAGLSSYNEQFF

clone size: -
D gene: TRBD2
V gene: TRBV5-6
J gene: TRBJ2-3
CDR3 DNA: TGTGCCAGCAGCATAGCGGGAGGGCCAACAGATACGCAGTATTTT
CDR3 protein: CASSIAGGPTDTQYF

clone size: -
D gene: -
V gene: TRBV5-6
J gene: TRBJ2-7
CDR3 DNA: TGTGCCAGCAGCCGGGAGCTTCACTACGAGCAGTACTTC
CDR3 protein: CASSRELHYEQYF

clone size: -
D gene: -
V gene: TRBV3-1/TRBV3-2
J gene: TRBJ2-2
CDR3 DNA: TGTGCCAGCAGCCCCCTATCCGGCACCGGGGAGCTGTTTTTT
CDR3 protein: CASSPLSGTGELFF

clone size: -
D gene: -
V gene: TRBV5-6
J gene: TRBJ1-6
CDR3 DNA: TGTGCCAGCAGCTTGGGGACAACATTGAGGAATTCACCCCTCCACTTT
CDR3 protein: CASSLGTTLRNSPLHF

clone size: -
D gene: TRBD2
V gene: TRBV2
J gene: TRBJ2-5
CDR3 DNA: TGTGCCAGCAGTGAAACTAGCGAGCCCCCGCAAGAGACCCAGTACTTC
CDR3 protein: CASSETSEPPQETQYF

clone size: -
D gene: -
V gene: TRBV2
J gene: TRBJ2-2
CDR3 DNA: TGTGCCTGTCAGAAGGGGACGAACACCGGGGAGCTGTTTTTT
CDR3 protein: CACQKGTNTGELFF